The 21 T cell receptor beta chains given below trace back to one sample, sequenced in a study of blood T cells in healthy people across ages. Primers used in a second PCR of roughly 6 to 11 cycles were a sample-barcoded 5' primer and a J-beta primer mix. TCRdb passed the 5' RACE reads through MiXCR, listing each CDR3 protein once. This table holds some 1.4 million distinct CDR3 sequences, roughly 45% found once. Sample: blood. These receptors came from a woman younger than 30 in good health.

The genes are TRBV28 and TRBJ1-2, with D possibly TRBD1 on 5 matching bases. Looked up from germline, CDR1 is MDHEN and CDR2 is SYDVKM. The ends were cut back, 7 bases at V and 4 bases at J, with 13 bases in the middle. This CDR3 has 13 residues. CDR3 protein: CASKAGGLYGYTF. CDR3 in DNA: TGTGCCAGCAAGGCGGGGGGACTCTATGGCTACACCTTC.

The rearrangement uses TRBV4-2 and TRBJ1-6; possibly TRBD1 for D (5 bases). Germline CDR1 LGHNA, CDR2 YNFKEQ. The CDR3 totals 17 residues. Trimming removed 0 bases from V and 4 bases from J, with 13 bases in between. CDR3 sequence (DNA): TGTGCCAGCAGCCAAGACCTCGGGGCAGCGTATAATTCACCCCTCCACTTT. Translation: CASSQDLGAAYNSPLHF.

In this sample, this clonotype turned up a few times. V and J are TRBV9 and TRBJ1-1; D is uncertain. Germline V gives CDR1 SGDLS, CDR2 YYNGEE. The CDR3 length is 15 residues. Trimming took off 2 bases at V and 4 bases at J, with 15 bases between the two ends. This CDR3 reads CASSVGPGRSTEAFF. Here the CDR3 DNA reads TGTGCCAGCAGCGTCGGGCCCGGAAGGAGCACTGAAGCTTTCTTT. Variable domain in full (rest from reference TRBV9 and TRBJ1-1): DSGVTQTPKHLITATGQRVTLRCSPRSGDLSVYWYQQSLDQGLQFLIQYYNGEERAKGNILERFSAQQFPDLHSELNLSSLELGDSALYFCASSVGPGRSTEAFFGQGTRLTVV.

The chain employs TRBV30 and TRBJ2-5, with a possible D match to TRBD1 (5 bases). The CDR3 sequence is 12 residues long. V dropped 4 bases and J dropped 6 bases, with 12 bases sitting between them. The V gene's germline CDR1 is GTSNPN and CDR2 SVGIG (reference sequence). Written as DNA, the CDR3 is TGTGCCTGGAAGGGCAGGGTGAAGACCCAGTACTTC. It specifies CAWKGRVKTQYF.

The DNA of the CDR3 is TGTGCCATCAGTGATGGCGAGAGTGGTTACAATGAGCAGTTCTTC. The encoded protein is CAISDGESGYNEQFF. The V gene is TRBV10-3, the J gene TRBJ2-1; D not certain. This CDR3 comprises 15 residues. V lost 3 bases to trimming and J lost 4 bases, with 13 bases between them. Germline V gene lookup returns CDR1 ENHRY and CDR2 SYGVKD.

The rearrangement joins TRBV4-1 to TRBJ1-4; tentative D call: TRBD1 (6 bases). This CDR3 has 19 amino acids. Trimming shortened V by 4 bases and J by 6 bases, and 27 bases separated the two germline ends. CDR1 is MGHRA and CDR2 is YSYEKL in the germline V gene. CDR3 sequence reads: CASSRIALTGPNRDEKLFF. CDR3 in DNA: TGCGCCAGCAGCCGAATTGCCCTCACAGGGCCCAACAGGGATGAAAAACTGTTTTTT.

The chain is built from TRBV5-1 and TRBJ2-5; D might be TRBD2 (6 bases). The CDR3 is 16 residues long. The ends were cut back, 0 bases at V and 1 base at J, with 13 bases in the middle. CDR1 is SGHRS and CDR2 is YFSETQ in the germline V gene. In nucleotides, the CDR3 is TGCGCCAGCAGCTTGGGGGTAGCGGAGCTCCAAGAGACCCAGTACTTC. Amino acid sequence: CASSLGVAELQETQYF.

This clonotype was recorded a few times. The chain links TRBV20-1 to TRBJ1-6; 9 positions match TRBD1. The CDR3 is 14 residues long. V gave up 6 bases and J gave up 9 bases; unmatched junction bases: 9. The germline CDR1 and CDR2 sequences are DFQATT and SNEGSKA (reference sequence). As DNA, the CDR3 is TGCAGTGCCCTAGGGACAGGGCCCATTTCACCCCTCCACTTT. Protein product: CSALGTGPISPLHF.

This chain connects TRBV20-1 to TRBJ1-4; no reliable D call. The V and J ends lost 0 bases and 8 bases respectively, with 13 bases between them. The CDR3 extends over 14 amino acids. Germline CDR1 is DFQATT and CDR2 is SNEGSKA (reference sequence). The CDR3 coding sequence is TGCAGTGCTAGAGATTCAAGCACATCCGAAAAACTGTTTTTT. This sequence encodes CSARDSSTSEKLFF.

In its sample, this clonotype was seen a few times. This chain connects TRBV7-8 to TRBJ1-2, with D possibly being TRBD1 (5 bases). V lost 6 bases and J 3 bases, leaving 23 bases between the germline ends. The CDR3 covers 17 residues. Germline V gene sequence: CDR1 SGHVS, CDR2 FQNEAQ. For the CDR3, the DNA is TGTGCCAGCAGGCCCGGGAGGGGTATAGGTCGGTACTATGGCTACACCTTC. Translated, it gives CASRPGRGIGRYYGYTF.

This clonotype was observed a few times. The rearrangement uses TRBV6-1 and TRBJ2-5, with 8 bases aligning to TRBD1. Looked up from germline, CDR1 is MNHNS and CDR2 is SASEGT. The CDR3 spans 15 residues. The junction had 9 bases not matched to a gene; V was cut back by 5 bases and J by 4 bases. The CDR3 coding sequence is TGTGCCAGCAGTACCGGACAGGGAGCGGGAGAGACCCAGTACTTC. This translates into CASSTGQGAGETQYF.

Only a few counts were recorded for this clonotype. This rearrangement joins TRBV6-5 to TRBJ2-7; a possible D gene is TRBD1 (5 bases). V shed 2 bases and J shed 2 bases, with 10 bases lying between them. The CDR3 extends over 14 amino acids. CDR1 MNHEY and CDR2 SVGAGI come from the germline V gene. CDR3 in amino acids: CASSYGGQTYEQYF. Here the CDR3 DNA reads TGTGCCAGCAGTTACGGTGGACAAACCTACGAGCAGTACTTC.

The chain links TRBV11-2 to TRBJ2-1; TRBD1 agrees at 10 bases. Germline CDR1 SGHAT, CDR2 FQNNGV. There are 16 residues in the CDR3. V was pared by 4 bases and J by 6 bases, with 9 bases of the junction left unmatched. The CDR3 DNA is TGTGCCAGCAGCTCACCCGAAGGGGACAGGGGCAATGAGCAGTTCTTC. It encodes CASSSPEGDRGNEQFF.

The genes are TRBV20-1 and TRBJ2-1; 7 positions match TRBD1. J was trimmed by 0 bases and V by 6 bases; bases with no gene match: 11. Germline V gene lookup returns CDR1 DFQATT and CDR2 SNEGSKA (reference sequence). CDR3 length: 16 residues. The CDR3, as DNA: TGCAGTGCGCCTAAACAGGGGCTAATCTCCTACAATGAGCAGTTCTTC. Its translation is CSAPKQGLISYNEQFF.

The rearrangement joins TRBV9 to TRBJ2-4; possibly TRBD1 or TRBD2 for D (5 bases each). V lost 4 bases to trimming and J lost 4 bases, with 15 bases between them. The CDR3 sequence is 15 residues long. The germline V gene encodes CDR1 SGDLS and CDR2 YYNGEE. The CDR3 bases are TGTGCCAGCAGCCCGCGCCAGGGAGTGAAAAACATTCAGTACTTC. It translates to CASSPRQGVKNIQYF.

V usage is TRBV3-1 and J usage is TRBJ2-1; D gene ambiguous. V shed 4 bases and J shed 10 bases, with 17 bases lying between them. This CDR3 comprises 14 residues. Germline V lookup: CDR1 LGHDT, CDR2 YNNKEL (reference sequence). The CDR3 protein is CASSPGPSSYEQFF. For the CDR3, the DNA is TGTGCCAGCAGCCCGGGTCCCAGTTCCTACGAGCAGTTCTTC.

J is TRBJ2-7 and V is TRBV4-1; D unresolved. V was trimmed by 4 bases and J by 3 bases, leaving 10 bases between them. The CDR3 runs 13 residues. Germline CDR1 reads MGHRA; CDR2 reads YSYEKL. For the CDR3, the DNA is TGCGCCAGCAGCCGAGGAAGGGACTACGAGCAGTACTTC. Amino acids: CASSRGRDYEQYF.

The chain links TRBV6-4 to TRBJ1-2, with 9 bases matching TRBD1. V lost 0 bases to trimming and J lost 7 bases; unmatched junction nucleotides: 9. This CDR3 comprises 16 residues. From germline, CDR1 is MRHNA and CDR2 SNTAGT. CDR3 in amino acids: CASSDSPGQGLGGYTF. For the CDR3, the DNA is TGTGCCAGCAGTGACTCGCCGGGACAGGGACTTGGTGGCTACACCTTC.

This clonotype came up many times. The J gene is TRBJ2-1, the V gene TRBV7-2, with D uncertain. The CDR3 contains 16 residues. V gave up 0 bases and J gave up 5 bases, with 14 bases separating them. Germline loops: CDR1 SGHTA, CDR2 FQGNSA. For the CDR3, the DNA is TGTGCCAGCAGCTTAGCGAGGATGAGTTGGGACAATGAGCAGTTCTTC. The encoded protein is CASSLARMSWDNEQFF.

This clonotype was counted a few times. V and J are TRBV6-5 and TRBJ1-1; 10 positions match TRBD1. V dropped 6 bases and J dropped 6; count of bases not matched to a gene: 10. Germline V gene data show CDR1 as MNHEY and CDR2 as SVGAGI. The CDR3 totals 15 residues. CDR3: CASSPRQGAGAEAFF. Written as DNA, the CDR3 is TGTGCCAGCAGCCCAAGACAGGGGGCCGGCGCTGAAGCTTTCTTT.

The chain combines TRBV9 with TRBJ2-3; no definite D call. CDR1 is SGDLS, CDR2 YYNGEE, per germline. The CDR3 runs to 10 residues. Trimming removed 0 bases at V and 10 bases at J, with 3 bases between. The CDR3 loop is CASSVASQYF. The CDR3 DNA follows: TGTGCCAGCAGCGTAGCCTCGCAGTATTTT.